The 5 T cell receptor beta chains reported below all come from one sample, sequenced in a study of ipilimumab plus nivolumab after autologous stem cell transplantation. This table comes from immunoSEQ multiplex PCR, and its TCRdb copy is limited to in-frame clones, with some not included. Found here are tens of thousands of clones, approximately 91% of them singletons; the top ten hold roughly 1%. Specimen: PBMCs, collected in a trial of ipilimumab plus nivolumab as post-transplant consolidation. These receptors were collected from a male donor with multiple myeloma.

The CDR3 sequence is CASTPWGANQPQHF. The CDR3 nucleotides are TGTGCCAGCACCCCCTGGGGGGCCAATCAGCCCCAGCATTTT. The rearrangement joins TRBV6-1 to TRBJ1-5, with D possibly TRBD1 on 6 matching bases. Trimming removed 7 bases at V and 3 bases at J, with 13 bases between. The CDR3 has 14 amino acids. The germline gives CDR1 MNHNS, CDR2 SASEGT.

The chain carries TRBV30 and TRBJ1-4; no reliable D call. Looked up from germline, CDR1 is GTSNPN and CDR2 is SVGIG (reference sequence). Trimming removed 2 bases from V and 8 bases from J, with 9 bases in between. The CDR3 has 12 amino acids. The CDR3 protein is CAWSPDWEKLFF. The CDR3 bases are TGTGCCTGGAGTCCCGACTGGGAAAAACTGTTTTTT. Filled out from reference TRBV30 and TRBJ1-4, the complete variable domain reads SQTIHQWPATLVQPVGSPLSLECTVEGTSNPNLYWYRQAAGRGLQLLFYSVGIGQISSEVPQNLSASRPQDRQFILSSKKLLLSDSGFYLCAWSPDWEKLFFGSGTQLSVL.

The chain has TRBV5-1 and TRBJ2-7, with 10 bases fitting TRBD1. CDR1 is SGHRS, CDR2 YFSETQ, per germline. After removal of 4 bases from V and 4 bases from J, the junction contained 8 bases not matched to a gene. The CDR3 is made up of 15 amino acids. In nucleotides, the CDR3 is TGCGCCAGCAGCCCACGGACAGGGGGAAGGTACGAGCAGTACTTC. Encoded protein: CASSPRTGGRYEQYF.

The genes are TRBV4-3 and TRBJ2-3; 9 bases line up with TRBD1. V lost 0 bases, J lost 5 bases, and 15 bases stayed unmatched. The CDR3 extends over 19 amino acids. In germline, CDR1 is LGHNA, CDR2 YSLEER. CDR3 region: CASSQDERGTGGAGDTQYF. In DNA form, the CDR3 reads TGCGCCAGCAGCCAAGATGAAAGGGGAACAGGGGGCGCGGGAGATACGCAGTATTTT.

The rearrangement links TRBV27 to TRBJ2-2, with TRBD2 matching over 9 bases. CDR3 length equals 15 residues. Germline values: CDR1 MNHEY, CDR2 SMNVEV (reference sequence). V was clipped by 6 bases and J by 7 bases; unmatched bases: 9. Written as DNA, the CDR3 is TGTGCCAGCAGGCGACGTAGCGGGAGTCTCGGGGAGCTGTTTTTT. It encodes CASRRRSGSLGELFF.